The TCR beta chain described here comes from a study of blood T cell repertoires in COVID-19. Clones were read by immunoSEQ multiplex PCR, and TCRdb kept only the in-frame ones, dropping some. The sample consists of about 160,000 clones, approximately 85% of them appearing once. Sequencing used peripheral blood. This clonotype was obtained from a woman aged 55-70 years with COVID-19, enrolled during active disease.

The CDR3 DNA follows: TGTGCCAGCAGCTTAGTGCTCAGGGGGCTCGGGGAGCTGTTTTTT. It yields the protein CASSLVLRGLGELFF. The chain employs TRBV7-2 and TRBJ2-2; 8 bases fit TRBD1. CDR1 SGHTA and CDR2 FQGNSA come from the germline V gene. V lost 1 base and J lost 7; bases outside the gene matches: 5. The CDR3 runs to 15 residues.